This T cell receptor (beta chain) was captured in a study of OX40 agonist ivuxolimab in advanced cancers. Broader study findings: At 0.1 to 3.0 mg/kg and by week 6, clonal expansion occurred in CD4+ and CD8+ blood T cells.

Details on this clone: The antigen is undetermined.

Sequencing was performed with immunoSEQ multiplex PCR; in TCRdb, only in-frame clones are kept and a portion is missing. The sample lists 70,000 to 85,000 clones, 85% to 95% seen once, with about 0.7% in the top ten. CDR3 size: 16 residues. Germline trimming cut 7 bases from V and 9 bases from J; bases unmatched to any gene: 17. Germline-derived CDR1 and CDR2 are SGHVS and FQNEAQ. The sequence derives from an adult with an advanced solid tumor such as melanoma, head and neck, liver or kidney cancer. The V and J genes are TRBV7-8 and TRBJ2-1, with 8 bases lining up with TRBD2. The source material was CD4+ or CD8+ T cells sorted from blood, sampled in a trial of the OX40 agonist ivuxolimab. The CDR3: CASTPGGRVVSVEQFF. The CDR3 DNA is TGTGCCAGCACCCCGGGAGGGAGGGTGGTTTCAGTTGAGCAGTTCTTC.